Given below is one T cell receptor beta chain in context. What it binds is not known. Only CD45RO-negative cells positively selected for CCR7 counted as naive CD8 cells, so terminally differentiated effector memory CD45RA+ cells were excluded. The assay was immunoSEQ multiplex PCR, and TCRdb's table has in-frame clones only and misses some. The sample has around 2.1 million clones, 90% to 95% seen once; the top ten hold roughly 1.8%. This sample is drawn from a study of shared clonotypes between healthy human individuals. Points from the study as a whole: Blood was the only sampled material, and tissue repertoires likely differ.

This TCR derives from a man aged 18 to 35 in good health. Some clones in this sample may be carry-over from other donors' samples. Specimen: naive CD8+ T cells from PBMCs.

The CDR3 spells CSAVPMDRGYEQYF. In nucleotides, the CDR3 is TGCAGCGCGGTACCAATGGACAGGGGCTACGAGCAGTACTTC. The chain combines TRBV29-1 with TRBJ2-7, with 9 bases lining up with TRBD1. The CDR3 consists of 14 residues. Per the germline V gene, CDR1 is SQVTM and CDR2 is ANQGSEA. The trim removed 7 bases at V and 3 bases at J, leaving 10 bases unmatched.